A selection of T cell receptor beta chains follows, all from one sample in a study of T cells after yellow fever vaccination. TCRdb re-analysed the 5' RACE reads in MiXCR, keeping a single row per CDR3 protein. The sample holds some 300,000 distinct CDR3 sequences; roughly 8.7% are singletons and the top ten take about 3.7%. Material: CD4+ T cells sorted from PBMCs, obtained 5 days after the yellow fever booster vaccination. All receptors derive from a man younger than 30 who received the YFV17D yellow fever vaccine. Each CDR3 is given with its conserved first and last residue.

TRBV7-2 | 14 | CASSPGGTGEKLFF
TRBV20-1 | 15 | CSVRGGTQSYNEQFF
TRBV7-3 | 18 | CASSPAGSGGPGRETQYF
TRBV7-8 | 14 | CASSSRQGGEKLFF
TRBV12-3/TRBV12-4 | 14 | CASSLGSEGDEQFF
TRBV7-3 | 14 | CASSPGRDHPEAFF
TRBV7-2 | 14 | CASRKTGRAYGYTF
TRBV6-2/TRBV6-3 | 18 | CASTSSPGTGIRVYEQYF
TRBV20-1 | 14 | CSASDSLTRETQYF
TRBV7-6 | 13 | CASSPLGQETQYF
TRBV10-3 | 14 | CATERGGSTDTQYF
TRBV7-2 | 15 | CASSLQGAAKNIQYF
TRBV18 | 14 | CASSPGTGIYGYTF
TRBV11-2 | 12 | CASRGDPDTQYF
TRBV5-1 | 14 | CASSLARSNGEQYF
TRBV5-1 | 14 | CASSLLGVSDEQYF
TRBV5-1 | 14 | CASSPGDRQETQYF
TRBV9 | 13 | CASSVAGGGVQYF
TRBV12-3/TRBV12-4 | 14 | CASSFQGGDQPQHF
TRBV20-1 | 12 | CSATTSEETQYF